The next 20 T cell receptor beta chains were all read from a single sample in a study of OX40 agonist ivuxolimab in advanced cancers. The receptor library was made with the immunoSEQ multiplex PCR assay. In its TCRdb copy, this immuneACCESS table keeps in-frame sequences only and misses some clones. Where compared with another copy, unresolved V genes explain less than half of these, and the others have no known cause. The sample table records over 65,000 clones; about 86% of these occur just once. Of the sample, over 5% is held by the ten largest clones. Here the sequenced sample was CD4+ or CD8+ T cells sorted from blood, taken in a trial of the OX40 agonist ivuxolimab. These receptors all come from an adult with an advanced solid tumor such as melanoma, head and neck, liver or kidney cancer.

This chain links TRBV30 with TRBJ1-2; 9 positions match TRBD1. The CDR3 covers 16 residues. CDR1 is GTSNPN and CDR2 is SVGIG in the germline V gene (reference sequence). Losses at the gene ends were 0 bases for V and 4 bases for J; bases not matched to a gene: 9. CDR3 loop: CAWSVLRQGGIYGYTF. The DNA of the CDR3 is TGTGCCTGGAGTGTTCTAAGACAGGGGGGAATCTATGGCTACACCTTC.

This chain joins TRBV5-1 and TRBJ2-1, with TRBD2 matching over 10 bases. V lost 2 bases, J lost 3 bases, and 2 bases stayed unmatched. This CDR3 comprises 15 residues. Germline V gene lookup returns CDR1 SGHRS and CDR2 YFSETQ. CDR3 residues: CASSFSSGGYNEQFF. CDR3 DNA: TGCGCCAGCAGCTTTTCTAGCGGGGGCTACAATGAGCAGTTCTTC.

This chain links TRBV6-1 with TRBJ1-2; D perhaps matches TRBD1 (5 bases). This CDR3 is 13 amino acids long. V lost 6 bases and J lost 2, with 10 bases in between. Germline CDR1 and CDR2: MNHNS and SASEGT. CDR3 sequence reads: CASRVGQNYGYTF. For the CDR3, the DNA is TGTGCCAGCAGGGTCGGACAAAACTATGGCTACACCTTC.

The chain combines TRBV6-5 with TRBJ1-2; D remains unclear. CDR3 length: 15 residues. CDR1 is MNHEY and CDR2 is SVGAGI in the germline V gene. The ends were cut back, 0 bases at V and 2 bases at J, with 10 bases in the middle. The CDR3 spells CASSYSINGNYGYTF. CDR3 bases: TGTGCCAGCAGTTACTCTATAAACGGGAACTATGGCTACACCTTC.

The chain uses TRBV5-1 and TRBJ1-4; tentative D call: TRBD1 (5 bases). The V and J ends lost 4 bases and 0 bases respectively, with 13 bases between them. CDR1 is SGHRS, CDR2 YFSETQ, per germline. CDR3 length: 16 residues. CDR3 region: CASSGGNFATNEKLFF. The CDR3 bases are TGCGCCAGCAGCGGGGGGAACTTTGCAACTAATGAAAAACTGTTTTTT.

Judged by abundance, this clone is medium-sized. The rearrangement links TRBV19 to TRBJ1-5, with TRBD1 matching 7 bases. Germline V gene sequence: CDR1 LNHDA, CDR2 SQIVND (reference sequence). V dropped 5 bases and J dropped 5; count of bases not matched to a gene: 9. This CDR3 comprises 15 residues. The CDR3: CASSVPGQVDQPQHF. CDR3 sequence (DNA): TGTGCCAGTAGTGTACCTGGACAGGTGGATCAGCCCCAGCATTTT.

The chain combines TRBV5-1 with TRBJ1-1; D gene unclear. The CDR3 consists of 13 residues. Germline V lookup: CDR1 SGHRS, CDR2 YFSETQ. Trimming left V 4 bases short and J 5 bases short, with 12 bases between. This chain's CDR3 is CASSRAATTEAFF. CDR3 nucleotides: TGCGCCAGCAGCCGAGCCGCGACAACTGAAGCTTTCTTT.

This chain uses TRBV11-3 with TRBJ2-1, with 8 bases matching TRBD2. The CDR3 runs to 13 residues. V lost 6 bases, J lost 6 bases, and 4 bases stayed unmatched. The germline V gene has CDR1 SGHNT and CDR2 YENEEA. CDR3 residues: CASRAGDSNEQFF. For the CDR3, the DNA is TGTGCCAGCAGAGCGGGGGACTCCAATGAGCAGTTCTTC.

The chain carries TRBV5-1 and TRBJ1-4, with D uncertain. Germline assignment: CDR1 SGHRS and CDR2 YFSETQ. This CDR3 is 15 amino acids long. Between the trimmed V and J ends, which lost 0 bases and 2 bases, there was a span of 8 bases. CDR3 amino acids: CASSLGGLTNEKLFF. Here the CDR3 DNA reads TGCGCCAGCAGCTTGGGGGGATTGACTAATGAAAAACTGTTTTTT.

The chain employs TRBV5-1 and TRBJ1-1, with 7 positions matching TRBD1. Germline CDR1 reads SGHRS; CDR2 reads YFSETQ. The CDR3 runs 18 residues. The junction had 13 bases not matched to a gene; V was cut back by 2 bases and J by 0 bases. Here the CDR3 DNA reads TGCGCCAGCAGCTTACCGCCGGGACAGCCCTTCATGAACACTGAAGCTTTCTTT. As protein: CASSLPPGQPFMNTEAFF.

The chain links TRBV27 to TRBJ1-5; TRBD1 might be the D (5 bases). This CDR3 is built from 13 residues. CDR1 MNHEY and CDR2 SMNVEV come from the germline V gene (reference sequence). Deletions cut 3 bases from V and 9 bases from J, with 12 bases between. This CDR3 reads CASSFRGLVPQHF. In DNA form, the CDR3 reads TGTGCCAGCAGTTTTAGGGGTCTGGTGCCCCAGCATTTT.

The rearrangement joins TRBV6-1 to TRBJ1-5, with 7 bases that match TRBD1. The CDR3 totals 14 residues. Looked up from germline, CDR1 is MNHNS and CDR2 is SASEGT. V dropped 8 bases and J dropped 3; count of bases not matched to a gene: 7. CDR3 sequence (DNA): TGTGCCAGCGTTCGGGACAGCTACAATCAGCCCCAGCATTTT. Protein: CASVRDSYNQPQHF.

The V gene is TRBV5-1, the J gene TRBJ2-3; 13 bases are shared with TRBD2. Germline CDR1 SGHRS, CDR2 YFSETQ. The CDR3 runs to 18 residues. Trimming cost V 3 bases and J 0 bases; bases outside gene matches: 7. This CDR3 reads CASSSRTSGRWSTDTQYF. In DNA form, the CDR3 reads TGCGCCAGCAGCTCCCGGACTAGCGGGAGATGGAGCACAGATACGCAGTATTTT.

V usage is TRBV2 and J usage is TRBJ1-5, with a tentative D call TRBD1 (5 bases). From germline, CDR1 is SNHLY and CDR2 FYNNEI. CDR3 size: 13 residues. Deletions cut 6 bases from V and 3 bases from J, with 9 bases between. CDR3 in amino acids: CASRRDLNQPQHF. The CDR3 DNA sequence: TGTGCCAGCAGAAGGGACCTCAATCAGCCCCAGCATTTT.

This chain links TRBV7-2 with TRBJ1-4, with a weak D call TRBD1 (6 bases). The CDR3 has 15 residues. Germline CDR1 reads SGHTA; CDR2 reads FQGNSA. Trimming removed 5 bases from V and 8 bases from J, with 18 bases in between. The CDR3, as DNA: TGTGCCAGCAGCCTCCGGAGGGGGGCGGGAGAAAAACTGTTTTTT. It yields the protein CASSLRRGAGEKLFF.

This chain uses TRBV30 with TRBJ1-6; TRBD1 aligns across 10 bases. Germline V CDR1 and CDR2: GTSNPN, SVGIG (reference sequence). V shed 4 bases, J shed 7 bases, and the junction held 7 bases outside the gene matches. This CDR3 is 15 amino acids long. The CDR3 spells CAWKISTGGNSPLHF. The CDR3 nucleotides are TGTGCCTGGAAGATATCGACAGGGGGCAATTCACCCCTCCACTTT. The full variable domain, rest sourced from reference TRBV30 and TRBJ1-6, is SQTIHQWPATLVQPVGSPLSLECTVEGTSNPNLYWYRQAAGRGLQLLFYSVGIGQISSEVPQNLSASRPQDRQFILSSKKLLLSDSGFYLCAWKISTGGNSPLHFGNGTRLTVT.

In DNA, the CDR3 is TGCGCCAGCAGCGCCGGGACAGGGGGCAAGGGCAAAAACATTCAGTACTTC. Protein sequence: CASSAGTGGKGKNIQYF. The chain joins TRBV5-1 to TRBJ2-4, with 12 bases lining up with TRBD1. Germline values: CDR1 SGHRS, CDR2 YFSETQ. J lost 3 bases, V lost 4 bases, and 8 bases had no gene match. The CDR3 sequence is 17 residues long. Looking up the rest from reference TRBV5-1 and TRBJ2-4 gives the full variable domain: KAGVTQTPRYLIKTRGQQVTLSCSPISGHRSVSWYQQTPGQGLQFLFEYFSETQRNKGNFPGRFSGRQFSNSRSEMNVSTLELGDSALYLCASSAGTGGKGKNIQYFGAGTRLSVL.

This chain connects TRBV2 to TRBJ2-3; TRBD2 might be the D (5 bases). The V end was cut by 7 bases, the J end by 4 bases, with 12 bases between. Per germline, CDR1 SNHLY and CDR2 FYNNEI. The CDR3 is 13 residues long. CDR3 sequence reads: CASNRGRPDTQYF. CDR3 nucleotide sequence: TGTGCCAGCAACCGGGGTCGTCCAGATACGCAGTATTTT.

The V and J genes are TRBV6-1 and TRBJ1-5; D possibly corresponds to TRBD1 (6 bases). Trimming took off 4 bases at V and 3 bases at J, with 10 bases between the two ends. The V gene's germline CDR1 is MNHNS and CDR2 SASEGT. The CDR3 is 14 amino acids. The CDR3 sequence is CASSGSGHNQPQHF. DNA for the CDR3: TGTGCCAGCAGTGGGTCGGGACACAATCAGCCCCAGCATTTT.

The V gene is TRBV18, the J gene TRBJ2-5; 9 bases fit TRBD1. Looked up from germline, CDR1 is KGHSH and CDR2 is LQKENI. V dropped 3 bases and J dropped 3; count of bases not matched to a gene: 5. The CDR3 consists of 15 residues. This CDR3 reads CASSPRGQGKETQYF. The CDR3 DNA reads as TGTGCCAGCTCACCTCGGGGACAGGGAAAAGAGACCCAGTACTTC.